This section outlines one TCR beta chain sequence together with its context. The sample originates from a study of T cells in Graves' hyperthyroidism and ophthalmopathy. Hyperthyroidism in the patients, aged 18 to 65, was newly diagnosed and under 2 months in duration. TCR beta CDR3 regions were amplified from RNA. An initial round of RT-PCR targeting the TCR CDR3 relied on the HTBI primer set. Each CDR3 protein is one row after TCRdb ran MiXCR on the multiplex PCR reads. The sample has 550,000 to 800,000 distinct CDR3 sequences, roughly 17% seen once. CDR3 length equals 15 residues. After removal of 0 bases from V and 4 bases from J, the junction contained 5 bases not matched to a gene. The V gene's germline CDR1 is MNHEY and CDR2 SMNVEV (reference sequence).

This TCR derives from a man aged 45-65 years with Graves' hyperthyroidism. The J gene is TRBJ2-7, the V gene TRBV27; 8 positions match TRBD2. What was sequenced was blood. The CDR3 reads CASSLSPSGLYEQYF. The CDR3 DNA reads as TGTGCCAGCAGTTTATCGCCTAGCGGGTTGTACGAGCAGTACTTC.